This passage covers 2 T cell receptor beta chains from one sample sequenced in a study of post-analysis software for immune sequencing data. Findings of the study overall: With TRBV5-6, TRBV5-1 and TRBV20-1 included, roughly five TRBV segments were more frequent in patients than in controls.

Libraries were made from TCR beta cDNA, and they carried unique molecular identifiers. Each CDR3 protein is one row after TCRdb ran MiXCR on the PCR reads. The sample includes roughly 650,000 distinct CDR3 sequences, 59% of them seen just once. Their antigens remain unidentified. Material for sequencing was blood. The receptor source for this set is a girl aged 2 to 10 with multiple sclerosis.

The CDR3 DNA is TGTGCCAGCAGACCTGGGGAGGGGTTTAGCACAGATACGCAGTATTTT. It codes for CASRPGEGFSTDTQYF. The chain combines TRBV6-1 with TRBJ2-3; TRBD2 aligns across 7 bases. J gave up 0 bases and V 6 bases, and 9 bases lay outside the gene matches. CDR3 length: 16 amino acids. Germline V lookup: CDR1 MNHNS, CDR2 SASEGT.

The CDR3 region has the DNA TGTGCCAGCAGTGAATCAGGGGGCGTTGGGACTGAAGCTTTCTTT. Amino acid sequence: CASSESGGVGTEAFF. The V call is TRBV6-1, the J call TRBJ1-1, with 8 bases identical to TRBD1. Germline CDR1 reads MNHNS; CDR2 reads SASEGT. The CDR3 runs to 15 residues. J lost 5 bases, V lost 2 bases, and 7 bases had no gene match.